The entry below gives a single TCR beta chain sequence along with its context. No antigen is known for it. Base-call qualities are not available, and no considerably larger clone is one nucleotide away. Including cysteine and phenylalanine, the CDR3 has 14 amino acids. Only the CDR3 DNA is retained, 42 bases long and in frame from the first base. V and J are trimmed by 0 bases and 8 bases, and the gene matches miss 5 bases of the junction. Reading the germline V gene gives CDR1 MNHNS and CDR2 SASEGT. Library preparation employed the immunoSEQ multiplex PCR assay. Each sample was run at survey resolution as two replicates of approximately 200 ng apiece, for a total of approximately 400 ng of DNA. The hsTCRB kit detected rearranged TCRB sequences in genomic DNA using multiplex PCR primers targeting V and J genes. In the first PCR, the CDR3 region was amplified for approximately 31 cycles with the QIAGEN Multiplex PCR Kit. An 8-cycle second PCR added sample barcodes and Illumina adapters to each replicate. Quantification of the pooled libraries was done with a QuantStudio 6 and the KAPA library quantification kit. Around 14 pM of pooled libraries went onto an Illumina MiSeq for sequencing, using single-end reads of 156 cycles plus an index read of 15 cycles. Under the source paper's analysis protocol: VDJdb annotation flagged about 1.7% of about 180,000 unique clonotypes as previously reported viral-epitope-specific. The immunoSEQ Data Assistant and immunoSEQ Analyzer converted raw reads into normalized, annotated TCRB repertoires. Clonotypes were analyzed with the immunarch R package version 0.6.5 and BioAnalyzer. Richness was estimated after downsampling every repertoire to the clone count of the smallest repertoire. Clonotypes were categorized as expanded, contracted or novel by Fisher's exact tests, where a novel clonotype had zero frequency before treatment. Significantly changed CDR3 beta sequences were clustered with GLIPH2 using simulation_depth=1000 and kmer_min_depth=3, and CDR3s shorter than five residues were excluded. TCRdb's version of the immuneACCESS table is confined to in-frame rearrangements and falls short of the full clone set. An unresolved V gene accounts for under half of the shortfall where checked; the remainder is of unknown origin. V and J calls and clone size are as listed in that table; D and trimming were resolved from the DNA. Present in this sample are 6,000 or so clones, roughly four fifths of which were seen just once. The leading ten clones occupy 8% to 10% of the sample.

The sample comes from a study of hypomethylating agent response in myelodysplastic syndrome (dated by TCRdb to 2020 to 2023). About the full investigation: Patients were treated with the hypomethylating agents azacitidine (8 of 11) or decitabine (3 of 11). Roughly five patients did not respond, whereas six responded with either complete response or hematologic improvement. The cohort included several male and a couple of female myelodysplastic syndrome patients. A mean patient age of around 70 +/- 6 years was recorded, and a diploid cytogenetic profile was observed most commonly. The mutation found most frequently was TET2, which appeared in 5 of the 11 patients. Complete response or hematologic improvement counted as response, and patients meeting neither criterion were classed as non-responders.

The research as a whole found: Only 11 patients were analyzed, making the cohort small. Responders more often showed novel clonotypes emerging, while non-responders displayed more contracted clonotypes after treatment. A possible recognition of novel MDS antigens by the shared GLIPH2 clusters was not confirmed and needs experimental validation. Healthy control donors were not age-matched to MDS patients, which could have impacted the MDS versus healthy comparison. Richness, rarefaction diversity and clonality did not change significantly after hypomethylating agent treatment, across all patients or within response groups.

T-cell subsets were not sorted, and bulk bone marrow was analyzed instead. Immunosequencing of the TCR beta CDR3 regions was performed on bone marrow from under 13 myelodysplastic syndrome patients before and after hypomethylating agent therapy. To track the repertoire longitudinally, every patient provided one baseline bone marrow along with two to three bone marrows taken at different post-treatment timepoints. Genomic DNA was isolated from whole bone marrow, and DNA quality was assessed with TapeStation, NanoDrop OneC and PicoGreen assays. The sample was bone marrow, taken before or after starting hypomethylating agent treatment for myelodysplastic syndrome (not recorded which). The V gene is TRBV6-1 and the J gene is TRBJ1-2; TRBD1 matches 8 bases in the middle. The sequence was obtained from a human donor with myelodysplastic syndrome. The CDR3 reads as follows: CASSEATGGHGYTF. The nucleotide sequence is TGTGCCAGCAGTGAAGCCACAGGGGGTCACGGCTACACCTTC.